The 32 T cell receptor beta chains given below trace back to one sample, sequenced in a study of identical twins. In TCRdb, the 5' RACE reads were re-called with MiXCR into one record per CDR3 protein. The table shows about 530,000 distinct CDR3 sequences, with roughly 15% occurring only once. These data also featured in a second study, about yellow fever vaccine responses in identical twins.

Sequencing was performed on CD4+ T cells sorted from blood. The receptors originated from a woman between 18 and 30 years old in good health.

This clonotype came up a few times. V is TRBV5-1 and J is TRBJ2-1; TRBD1 agrees at 9 bases. V trimming: 0 bases; J trimming: 7 bases; junction bases outside the gene matches: 11. CDR1 and CDR2 (germline): SGHRS, YFSETQ. The CDR3 sequence is 17 residues long. In DNA, the CDR3 is TGCGCCAGCAGCTTGGGGTACGGGACAGGGATTATTAATGAGCAGTTCTTC. This sequence encodes CASSLGYGTGIINEQFF.

This chain connects TRBV28 to TRBJ2-5; possibly TRBD2 for D (5 bases). V lost 5 bases and J 5 bases, leaving 18 bases between the germline ends. CDR3 length: 15 amino acids. CDR1 and CDR2 (germline): MDHEN, SYDVKM. The CDR3 DNA sequence: TGTGCCAGCAGTCCTTTCTCGCCTAGCTTGGAGACCCAGTACTTC. Encoded protein: CASSPFSPSLETQYF.

This clonotype was detected only a few times. Here the CDR3 DNA reads TGTGCCAGCGCTCTGGGGCAGAACACCGGGGAGCTGTTTTTT. Residues: CASALGQNTGELFF. The chain is built from TRBV7-3 and TRBJ2-2, with D tentatively TRBD1 (5 bases). This CDR3 has 14 amino acids. V lost 8 bases, J lost 1 base, and 11 bases lay in between. The V gene's germline CDR1 is SGHTA and CDR2 FQGTGA.

The V gene is TRBV12-3 or TRBV12-4, the J gene TRBJ1-6; 7 bases match TRBD1. Unmatched junction bases numbered 12, after V lost 6 bases and J lost 7 bases. CDR3 length: 16 amino acids. The CDR3 spells CASSREGQAVNSPLHF. CDR3 sequence (DNA): TGTGCCAGCAGCCGAGAAGGACAGGCAGTGAATTCACCCCTCCACTTT.

The chain carries TRBV6-2 or TRBV6-3 and TRBJ2-3; D perhaps matches TRBD2 (6 bases). This CDR3 comprises 19 residues. In germline, CDR1 is MNHEY, CDR2 SVGEGT. V was clipped by 2 bases and J by 2 bases, with 23 bases between them. The CDR3 sequence: CASSYGLAYNNRLTDTQYF. In DNA, the CDR3 is TGTGCCAGCAGTTACGGCCTAGCGTATAACAATCGACTCACAGATACGCAGTATTTT.

The chain couples TRBV18 to TRBJ2-7, with 15 nucleotides matching TRBD2. Germline V gene lookup returns CDR1 KGHSH and CDR2 LQKENI. CDR3 length equals 17 residues. With 5 bases clipped from V and 3 bases from J, the junction kept 8 bases outside the gene matches. The CDR3 nucleotides are TGTGCCAGCTCAACGCAGGGACTAGCGGGAGGAGGCTACGAGCAGTACTTC. Its protein product is CASSTQGLAGGGYEQYF.

Turning to this clonotype: Germline and junction disagree at one end, which may indicate a read error. This CDR3 reads CASSLAGTATGELFF. The CDR3 DNA sequence: TGTGCCAGCAGCCTAGCCGGGACAGCCACCGGGGAGCTGTTTTTT. This rearrangement joins TRBV11-1 to TRBJ2-2, with 7 bases matching TRBD1. Germline V gene sequence: CDR1 SGHAT, CDR2 FQDESV (reference sequence). The CDR3 totals 15 residues.

This clonotype was counted many times. The chain links TRBV6-1 to TRBJ1-2, with 10 bases fitting TRBD1. Germline trimming cut 4 bases from V and 6 bases from J; bases unmatched to any gene: 5. This CDR3 comprises 14 residues. Germline V gene data show CDR1 as MNHNS and CDR2 as SASEGT. The CDR3 reads CASSGQGASDGYTF. CDR3 DNA: TGTGCCAGCAGTGGACAGGGGGCGAGTGATGGCTACACCTTC.

The J gene is TRBJ2-3, the V gene TRBV20-1; no reliable D call. The germline V gene has CDR1 DFQATT and CDR2 SNEGSKA (reference sequence). V dropped 1 base and J dropped 2 bases, with 7 bases sitting between them. CDR3 length: 13 amino acids. The CDR3 protein is CSARGAVTDTQYF. CDR3 in DNA: TGCAGTGCTAGAGGAGCTGTCACAGATACGCAGTATTTT.

CDR3 residues: CASSFGDRVNYGYTF. In DNA, the CDR3 is TGTGCCAGCAGCTTCGGGGACAGGGTTAACTATGGCTACACCTTC. The rearrangement joins TRBV7-2 to TRBJ1-2, with 9 bases identical to TRBD1. Germline V gives CDR1 SGHTA, CDR2 FQGNSA. J was trimmed by 1 base and V by 3 bases; bases with no gene match: 3. The CDR3 spans 15 residues.

This clonotype was observed a handful of times. This chain connects TRBV12-3 or TRBV12-4 to TRBJ1-1, with D unresolved. This CDR3 has 17 residues. The germline V and J ends were trimmed by 3 bases and 0 bases, with 17 bases remaining between them. In nucleotides, the CDR3 is TGTGCCAGCAGTTTTGGAGGTCGGGGATTCATGAACACTGAAGCTTTCTTT. Amino acid sequence: CASSFGGRGFMNTEAFF.

The gene calls are TRBV18 and TRBJ2-6, with 9 nucleotides matching TRBD1. This CDR3 contains 16 residues. Losses at the gene ends were 1 base for V and 2 bases for J; bases not matched to a gene: 0. Germline CDR1 and CDR2: KGHSH and LQKENI. Written as DNA, the CDR3 is TGTGCCAGCTCACCACGACAGGGGGCTGGGGCCAACGTCCTGACTTTC. This gives the protein CASSPRQGAGANVLTF.

The J gene is TRBJ2-3, the V gene TRBV5-1; perhaps TRBD2 as D (6 bases). The CDR3 length is 15 residues. Germline V CDR1 and CDR2: SGHRS, YFSETQ. The V end was cut by 4 bases, the J end by 1 base, with 13 bases between. For the CDR3, the DNA is TGCGCCAGCAGCGGGGGTGCGGGGCGCACAGATACGCAGTATTTT. Translated, it gives CASSGGAGRTDTQYF.

The V call is TRBV11-2, the J call TRBJ2-3, with D perhaps matching TRBD1 or TRBD2 (5 bases each). CDR1 and CDR2 from the germline V gene are SGHAT and FQNNGV. CDR3 length: 17 amino acids. V was pared by 5 bases and J by 1 base, with 19 bases between. CDR3 protein: CASSPSGDLEGTDTQYF. In DNA form, the CDR3 reads TGTGCCAGCAGCCCTAGTGGGGACCTTGAGGGCACAGATACGCAGTATTTT.

The gene calls are TRBV12-3 or TRBV12-4 and TRBJ2-3; 7 bases match TRBD1. V was pared by 0 bases and J by 4 bases, with 4 bases of the junction left unmatched. This CDR3 region has 15 residues. The CDR3 DNA is TGTGCCAGCAGTTTAGCCTCAACAGGGGCAGATACGCAGTATTTT. Translating gives CASSLASTGADTQYF.

V and J are TRBV14 and TRBJ1-2; D gene uncertain. From germline, CDR1 is SGHDN and CDR2 FVKESK. The CDR3 consists of 14 residues. V dropped 3 bases and J dropped 1 base, with 9 bases sitting between them. CDR3 protein: CASSQAALNYGYTF. As DNA, the CDR3 is TGTGCCAGCAGCCAGGCAGCGCTTAACTATGGCTACACCTTC.

The genes are TRBV6-5 and TRBJ1-6, with TRBD1 matching over 11 bases. CDR3 length: 16 amino acids. The trim removed 2 bases at V and 8 bases at J, leaving 5 bases unmatched. Germline V gives CDR1 MNHEY, CDR2 SVGAGI. The chain's CDR3 is CASSYDGQGAYSPLHF. Written as DNA, the CDR3 is TGTGCCAGCAGTTACGATGGACAGGGGGCATATTCACCCCTCCACTTT.

The chain is built from TRBV3-1 and TRBJ2-7; 9 bases align to TRBD2. The length of the CDR3 is 15 residues. The germline V gene has CDR1 LGHDT and CDR2 YNNKEL (reference sequence). V was pared by 2 bases and J by 9 bases, with 11 bases of the junction left unmatched. In DNA, the CDR3 is TGTGCCAGCAGCCAATCGCGACTAGCGGTAGGCGTGCAGTACTTC. Its protein is CASSQSRLAVGVQYF.

A few counts support this clonotype. The chain employs TRBV29-1 and TRBJ1-5, with a possible D match to TRBD1 (6 bases). V shed 5 bases and J shed 3 bases, with 11 bases lying between them. The CDR3 runs to 13 residues. The germline V gene has CDR1 SQVTM and CDR2 ANQGSEA. The CDR3 spells CSVPGGYNQPQHF. CDR3 DNA: TGCAGCGTTCCCGGGGGCTACAATCAGCCCCAGCATTTT.

In this sample, this clonotype turned up a few times. CDR3 protein: CATSSLATKSNQPQHF. Written as DNA, the CDR3 is TGTGCCACCAGCAGTCTAGCAACTAAGAGCAATCAGCCCCAGCATTTT. The V and J genes are TRBV15 and TRBJ1-5; D not certain. The CDR3 sequence is 16 residues long. The V gene's germline CDR1 is LNHNV and CDR2 YYDKDF (reference sequence). V shed 3 bases and J shed 1 base, with 13 bases lying between them.

The chain has TRBV3-1 and TRBJ1-1; D is unclear. The CDR3 is 14 residues long. Germline-derived CDR1 and CDR2 are LGHDT and YNNKEL (reference sequence). V shed 0 bases and J shed 8 bases, with 13 bases lying between them. Here the CDR3 DNA reads TGTGCCAGCAGCCAAGATCTGGGGAGGTGGGAAGCTTTCTTT. It translates to CASSQDLGRWEAFF.

The V and J genes are TRBV13 and TRBJ1-3; a possible D gene is TRBD1 (6 bases). The germline V gene encodes CDR1 PRHDT and CDR2 FYEKMQ (reference sequence). Trimming pared 5 bases from V and 7 bases from J, leaving 12 bases between. The CDR3 runs 13 residues. The CDR3 loop is CASSRQAGNTIYF. The CDR3 DNA reads as TGTGCCAGCAGCCGACAGGCCGGGAACACCATATATTTT.

In its sample, this clonotype was seen a few times. The chain employs TRBV29-1 and TRBJ2-3; TRBD2 agrees at 10 bases. The CDR3 is made up of 13 amino acids. The germline CDR1 and CDR2 sequences are SQVTM and ANQGSEA. V lost 3 bases and J lost 9; bases outside the gene matches: 6. In DNA, the CDR3 is TGCAGCGTTGACGCAGCGGGGGGGCGGACGCAGTATTTT. Its protein is CSVDAAGGRTQYF.

The rearrangement uses TRBV7-9 and TRBJ2-7; D remains unclear. The CDR3 is 13 amino acids. The germline gives CDR1 SEHNR, CDR2 FQNEAQ (reference sequence). Trimming left V 4 bases short and J 4 bases short, with 11 bases between. The CDR3 protein is CASSSPQPYEQYF. The CDR3 region has the DNA TGTGCCAGCAGCTCCCCACAACCTTACGAGCAGTACTTC. The variable domain in full, with the rest retrieved from reference TRBV7-9 and TRBJ2-7, is DTGVSQNPRHKITKRGQNVTFRCDPISEHNRLYWYRQTLGQGPEFLTYFQNEAQLEKSRLLSDRFSAERPKGSFSTLEIQRTEQGDSAMYLCASSSPQPYEQYFGPGTRLTVT.

This clonotype came up many times. This rearrangement joins TRBV27 to TRBJ2-1, with 8 bases identical to TRBD2. After removal of 7 bases from V and 1 base from J, the junction contained 9 bases not matched to a gene. There are 16 residues in the CDR3. Germline V lookup: CDR1 MNHEY, CDR2 SMNVEV (reference sequence). The CDR3 region is CASNLQAGASYNEQFF. DNA for the CDR3: TGTGCCAGCAACCTCCAAGCGGGAGCATCCTACAATGAGCAGTTCTTC.

This clonotype turned up a few times. The chain couples TRBV27 to TRBJ2-3; TRBD2 matches 14 bases. The trim removed 5 bases at V and 6 bases at J, leaving 10 bases unmatched. CDR1 is MNHEY and CDR2 is SMNVEV in the germline V gene (reference sequence). The CDR3 has 17 amino acids. The CDR3 sequence: CASSHRTSGGTRDTQYF. CDR3 in DNA: TGTGCCAGCAGTCATAGGACTAGCGGGGGGACCCGGGATACGCAGTATTTT.

The genes are TRBV29-1 and TRBJ2-1; no firm D call. Germline V gene data show CDR1 as SQVTM and CDR2 as ANQGSEA. This CDR3 contains 12 residues. The V end was cut by 0 bases, the J end by 7 bases, with 7 bases between. In DNA form, the CDR3 reads TGCAGCGTTGAAGATTTGGGAAATGAGCAGTTCTTC. This sequence encodes CSVEDLGNEQFF.

This clonotype appeared a few times. This sequence joins TRBV24-1 and TRBJ1-5; 7 bases match TRBD1. Germline V gives CDR1 KGHDR, CDR2 SFDVKD. V lost 9 bases and J lost 7; bases outside the gene matches: 17. The CDR3 contains 16 residues. The CDR3 region has the DNA TGTGCCACCCCTTGGACAGGCGAAGGAGTAAAGCAGCCCCAGCATTTT. Protein: CATPWTGEGVKQPQHF.

The rearrangement uses TRBV18 and TRBJ1-1, with D possibly matching TRBD1 (5 bases). CDR1 is KGHSH, CDR2 LQKENI, per germline. This CDR3 spans 14 amino acids. Trimming stripped 0 bases from V and 5 bases from J, with 10 bases between. The CDR3 here is CASSPPGLTTEAFF. For the CDR3, the DNA is TGTGCCAGCTCACCACCGGGACTCACAACTGAAGCTTTCTTT.

The sample holds a few counts of this clonotype. V and J are TRBV25-1 and TRBJ2-3, with 8 nucleotides matching TRBD1. Germline CDR1 reads MGHDK; CDR2 reads SYGVNS. V shed 3 bases, J shed 4 bases, and the junction held 6 bases outside the gene matches. The CDR3 sequence is 15 residues long. This chain's CDR3 is CASSEYRGEADTQYF. The CDR3 nucleotides are TGTGCCAGCAGTGAGTACAGGGGGGAGGCAGATACGCAGTATTTT. Full variable domain (rest looked up from reference TRBV25-1 and TRBJ2-3): EADIYQTPRYLVIGTGKKITLECSQTMGHDKMYWYQQDPGMELHLIHYSYGVNSTEKGDLSSESTVSRIRTEHFPLTLESARPSHTSQYLCASSEYRGEADTQYFGPGTRLTVL.

This chain's CDR3 is CSASLATGPYEQYV. Written as DNA, the CDR3 is TGCAGTGCTAGTTTGGCCACGGGGCCCTACGAGCAGTACGTC. The genes are TRBV20-1 and TRBJ2-7; D is perhaps TRBD1 or TRBD2 (5 bases each). This CDR3 region has 14 residues. Germline V gene lookup returns CDR1 DFQATT and CDR2 SNEGSKA (reference sequence). V was shortened by 3 bases and J by 2 bases, with 14 bases between the two germline ends.

This clonotype was recorded a few times. The V gene is TRBV24-1, the J gene TRBJ2-3, with 9 positions matching TRBD1. V was clipped by 2 bases and J by 5 bases; unmatched bases: 7. Germline V gene data show CDR1 as KGHDR and CDR2 as SFDVKD. The CDR3 is 16 residues long. CDR3 in amino acids: CATSDSRDRVLDTQYF. CDR3 sequence (DNA): TGTGCCACCAGTGATTCGCGGGACAGGGTTTTAGATACGCAGTATTTT.